Following are 30 T cell receptor beta chains from one sample sequenced in a study of radiotherapy plus CTLA-4 blockade in lung cancer. TCRdb's copy holds only in-frame clones and misses some; the assay was immunoSEQ multiplex PCR. This sample has 90,000 or so clones, with about four fifths found just once. The sample in question was peripheral blood, obtained from a patient treated with radiotherapy plus ipilimumab. The origin of the receptors is a human donor with non-small cell lung cancer who had stable disease on radiotherapy plus ipilimumab.

This rearrangement joins TRBV10-2 to TRBJ1-1; no definite D call. The CDR3 totals 10 residues. Trimming took off 10 bases at V and 2 bases at J, with 5 bases between the two ends. Germline V gene lookup returns CDR1 WSHSY and CDR2 SAAADI. The CDR3 reads CATRNTEAFF. CDR3 in DNA: TGCGCCACCCGAAACACTGAAGCTTTCTTT.

V and J are TRBV30 and TRBJ2-5; D remains ambiguous. V gave up 3 bases and J gave up 4 bases, with 12 bases separating them. The CDR3 is made up of 13 amino acids. Germline loops: CDR1 GTSNPN, CDR2 SVGIG (reference sequence). Written as DNA, the CDR3 is TGTGCCTGGAGGAGGAGAGGCGGAGAGACCCAGTACTTC. This codes for CAWRRRGGETQYF.

The rearrangement links TRBV15 to TRBJ2-2; 7 bases match TRBD1. V lost 0 bases to trimming and J lost 6 bases; unmatched junction nucleotides: 4. The CDR3 length is 15 residues. CDR1 LNHNV and CDR2 YYDKDF come from the germline V gene (reference sequence). The CDR3 region has the DNA TGTGCCACCAGCAGAGACCGACAGGGCGCCGGGGAGCTGTTTTTT. As protein: CATSRDRQGAGELFF. Filled out from reference TRBV15 and TRBJ2-2, the complete variable domain reads DAMVIQNPRYQVTQFGKPVTLSCSQTLNHNVMYWYQQKSSQAPKLLFHYYDKDFNNEADTPDNFQSRRPNTSFCFLDIRSPGLGDTAMYLCATSRDRQGAGELFFGEGSRLTVL.

The chain carries TRBV11-2 and TRBJ2-7, with 13 bases aligning to TRBD2. The CDR3 runs to 17 residues. V lost 3 bases, J lost 5 bases, and 10 bases stayed unmatched. Germline V CDR1 and CDR2: SGHAT, FQNNGV. CDR3 coding DNA: TGTGCCAGCAGCTTCCGAGTCACTAGCGGGGGGGTCAACGAGCAGTACTTC. It encodes CASSFRVTSGGVNEQYF.

The V gene is TRBV5-1, the J gene TRBJ2-3; 10 nucleotides line up with TRBD2. The CDR3 length is 19 residues. After removal of 0 bases from V and 7 bases from J, the junction contained 17 bases not matched to a gene. Germline V lookup: CDR1 SGHRS, CDR2 YFSETQ. CDR3 residues: CASSLGLAGSGPIKHTQYF. Here the CDR3 DNA reads TGCGCCAGCAGCTTGGGACTAGCGGGTTCAGGCCCGATTAAACATACGCAGTATTTT.

Only one count was recorded for this clone. This chain joins TRBV19 and TRBJ2-3; D remains unclear. The CDR3 contains 14 residues. V lost 3 bases, J lost 6 bases, and 13 bases lay in between. Germline loops: CDR1 LNHDA, CDR2 SQIVND (reference sequence). Here the CDR3 DNA reads TGTGCCAGTAGTATGGGTCCAGCACGGGATACGCAGTATTTT. Translated: CASSMGPARDTQYF.

This CDR3 reads CASSQAVWAAADQETQYF. The CDR3 coding sequence is TGCGCCAGCAGCCAAGCGGTATGGGCAGCCGCGGACCAAGAGACCCAGTACTTC. This chain links TRBV4-1 with TRBJ2-5; D gene uncertain. Per the germline V gene, CDR1 is MGHRA and CDR2 is YSYEKL. The germline V and J ends were trimmed by 1 base and 0 bases, with 18 bases remaining between them. The CDR3 consists of 18 residues.

The chain recombines TRBV5-1 with TRBJ2-1; 10 bases align to TRBD2. Germline V gene lookup returns CDR1 SGHRS and CDR2 YFSETQ. This CDR3 has 14 residues. J was trimmed by 9 bases and V by 4 bases; bases with no gene match: 7. CDR3 sequence: CASSVTSGKGEQFF. The CDR3 region has the DNA TGCGCCAGCAGCGTAACTAGCGGGAAGGGTGAGCAGTTCTTC.

This clone was seen just once. One junction end does not reproduce the germline sequence, and a read error may be involved. This chain uses TRBV27 with TRBJ2-7, with TRBD2 matching over 10 bases. Germline V lookup: CDR1 MNHEY, CDR2 SMNVEV (reference sequence). CDR3 size: 13 residues. The CDR3 sequence is CASSLSGGALPKF. In DNA form, the CDR3 reads TGTGCCAGCAGTTTAAGCGGGGGGGCCCTACCTAAATTC.

The chain uses TRBV28 and TRBJ2-7; 8 bases are a match to TRBD1. CDR3 length: 14 amino acids. Germline V lookup: CDR1 MDHEN, CDR2 SYDVKM. V trimming: 5 bases; J trimming: 4 bases; junction bases outside the gene matches: 7. The CDR3 DNA is TGTGCCAGCAGTCTCCGACAGGGGAGGTACGAGCAGTACTTC. It yields the protein CASSLRQGRYEQYF.

The chain joins TRBV6-1 to TRBJ2-2, with 7 bases that match TRBD1. This CDR3 contains 16 residues. Looked up from germline, CDR1 is MNHNS and CDR2 is SASEGT. J was trimmed by 2 bases and V by 2 bases; bases with no gene match: 5. The CDR3 nucleotides are TGTGCCAGCAGTGAACGTGACAGGGCAAACACCGGGGAGCTGTTTTTT. Protein: CASSERDRANTGELFF.

This chain joins TRBV18 and TRBJ2-5; D not resolved. The CDR3 spans 13 residues. Germline CDR1 reads KGHSH; CDR2 reads LQKENI. V was shortened by 2 bases and J by 5 bases, with 9 bases between the two germline ends. The CDR3 DNA follows: TGTGCCAGCTCACCAAGGGCGGAGGAGACCCAGTACTTC. Translating gives CASSPRAEETQYF. The full variable domain, in which reference TRBV18 and TRBJ2-5 provide the parts outside the CDR3, is NAGVMQNPRHLVRRRGQEARLRCSPMKGHSHVYWYRQLPEEGLKFMVYLQKENIIDESGMPKERFSAEFPKEGPSILRIQQVVRGDSAAYFCASSPRAEETQYFGPGTRLLVL.

The rearrangement uses TRBV19 and TRBJ1-5, with no clear D. Trimming cost V 3 bases and J 0 bases, with 9 bases left between them. This CDR3 has 15 amino acids. Germline V gene data show CDR1 as LNHDA and CDR2 as SQIVND (reference sequence). The CDR3 nucleotides are TGTGCCAGTAGTATGGTTCAGTATAGCAATCAGCCCCAGCATTTT. Its protein is CASSMVQYSNQPQHF.

This chain joins TRBV5-6 and TRBJ2-4, with unresolved D. V was clipped by 2 bases and J by 0 bases, with 12 bases between them. CDR1 is SGHDT, CDR2 YYEEEE, per germline. The CDR3 covers 16 residues. CDR3 amino acids: CASSFDTILAKNIQYF. CDR3 nucleotide sequence: TGTGCCAGCAGCTTTGACACCATACTAGCCAAAAACATTCAGTACTTC.

The genes are TRBV28 and TRBJ1-6; 7 nucleotides match TRBD1. CDR1 is MDHEN, CDR2 SYDVKM, per germline. This CDR3 has 14 amino acids. J was trimmed by 6 bases and V by 3 bases; bases with no gene match: 2. CDR3 in DNA: TGTGCCAGCAGTTTGACAGGGTCTAATTCACCCCTCCACTTT. Residues: CASSLTGSNSPLHF.

The V and J genes are TRBV2 and TRBJ2-6; D tentatively reads TRBD1 or TRBD2 (5 bases each). From germline, CDR1 is SNHLY and CDR2 FYNNEI. The CDR3 runs 16 residues. The V gene lost 7 bases and the J gene lost 4 bases, with 17 bases spanning the gap. The chain's CDR3 is CASTRGRGSGANVLTF. The CDR3 DNA reads as TGTGCCAGCACCCGGGGAAGGGGTTCGGGGGCCAACGTCCTGACTTTC.

This CDR3 is CASSQLGGSPNYGYTF. In DNA, the CDR3 is TGTGCCAGCAGCCAACTGGGGGGCAGCCCTAACTATGGCTACACCTTC. The chain employs TRBV2 and TRBJ1-2; D may be TRBD1 (6 bases). Germline V gene data show CDR1 as SNHLY and CDR2 as FYNNEI. Trimming left V 6 bases short and J 0 bases short, with 17 bases between. CDR3 length: 16 amino acids.

This clone was counted between two and nine times. V is TRBV5-6 and J is TRBJ2-7; 13 nucleotides align to TRBD2. The V segment lost 4 bases and the J segment 0 bases; nucleotides outside the gene matches: 7. The germline V gene encodes CDR1 SGHDT and CDR2 YYEEEE. The CDR3 length is 17 residues. The CDR3: CASSLSGTSGTSYEQYF. The CDR3 DNA is TGTGCCAGCAGCCTCTCCGGGACTAGCGGGACCTCCTACGAGCAGTACTTC.

This clone was counted once. This chain connects TRBV13 to TRBJ2-3; 10 bases are a match to TRBD2. CDR3 length: 16 residues. Germline V gene lookup returns CDR1 PRHDT and CDR2 FYEKMQ (reference sequence). V dropped 4 bases and J dropped 0; count of bases not matched to a gene: 4. CDR3 DNA: TGTGCCAGCAGCTCTAGCGGGAGAGGGAGCACAGATACGCAGTATTTT. Translation gives CASSSSGRGSTDTQYF.

The V call is TRBV14, the J call TRBJ2-1; 8 bases line up with TRBD2. This CDR3 contains 13 residues. With V trimmed by 4 bases and J by 5 bases, 1 base remained unmatched. Germline V gives CDR1 SGHDN, CDR2 FVKESK. CDR3 DNA: TGTGCCAGCAGCCTTAGCGGGAACAATGAGCAGTTCTTC. Protein sequence: CASSLSGNNEQFF.

The gene calls are TRBV18 and TRBJ1-2; TRBD1 aligns across 8 bases. The CDR3 is 13 residues long. After removal of 4 bases from V and 7 bases from J, the junction contained 5 bases not matched to a gene. CDR1 is KGHSH and CDR2 is LQKENI in the germline V gene. The CDR3 loop is CASSQKQGAGYTF. CDR3 DNA: TGTGCCAGCTCACAAAAGCAGGGGGCTGGCTACACCTTC.

This clone was seen only once. J is TRBJ2-7 and V is TRBV30, with TRBD1 matching over 7 bases. The germline V gene encodes CDR1 GTSNPN and CDR2 SVGIG (reference sequence). Losses at the gene ends were 7 bases for V and 2 bases for J; bases not matched to a gene: 5. The CDR3 loop spans 12 amino acids. The CDR3 spells CASRGQAYEQYF. CDR3 DNA: TGTGCCTCTAGGGGGCAGGCCTACGAGCAGTACTTC. Drawing the rest from reference TRBV30 and TRBJ2-7, the complete variable domain is SQTIHQWPATLVQPVGSPLSLECTVEGTSNPNLYWYRQAAGRGLQLLFYSVGIGQISSEVPQNLSASRPQDRQFILSSKKLLLSDSGFYLCASRGQAYEQYFGPGTRLTVT.

V and J are TRBV19 and TRBJ2-7; TRBD1 is a possible D gene (6 bases). CDR1 is LNHDA, CDR2 SQIVND, per germline (reference sequence). V gave up 3 bases and J gave up 7 bases, with 16 bases separating them. This CDR3 has 14 amino acids. The CDR3 loop is CASSIGTLMGEQYF. In nucleotides, the CDR3 is TGTGCCAGTAGTATTGGGACACTAATGGGGGAGCAGTACTTC.

This clone was counted a few times. V and J are TRBV6-5 and TRBJ1-5, with D unclear. The CDR3 runs 14 residues. V was shortened by 6 bases and J by 0 bases, with 9 bases between the two germline ends. Germline loops: CDR1 MNHEY, CDR2 SVGAGI. CDR3 bases: TGTGCCAGCAGAGAAGGGAGTAGCAATCAGCCCCAGCATTTT. This gives the protein CASREGSSNQPQHF.

This chain links TRBV13 with TRBJ2-7, with 10 nucleotides matching TRBD1. The CDR3 is 15 amino acids. The junction had 6 bases not matched to a gene; V was cut back by 5 bases and J by 2 bases. The V gene's germline CDR1 is PRHDT and CDR2 FYEKMQ (reference sequence). In nucleotides, the CDR3 is TGTGCCAGCAGCCCCGCCGGACAGGGGGCCTACGAGCAGTACTTC. Its protein product is CASSPAGQGAYEQYF.

The rearrangement uses TRBV29-1 and TRBJ2-1, with TRBD2 matching over 9 bases. The CDR3 runs to 14 residues. Germline CDR1 and CDR2: SQVTM and ANQGSEA. The junction had 11 bases not matched to a gene; V was cut back by 4 bases and J by 10 bases. The CDR3 DNA sequence: TGCAGCGTTGCGTTTCTAGCGGGAATGGGGGAGCAGTTCTTC. Amino acids: CSVAFLAGMGEQFF.

This rearrangement joins TRBV5-1 to TRBJ2-3, with 9 bases aligning to TRBD2. V was clipped by 2 bases and J by 2 bases; unmatched bases: 3. Looked up from germline, CDR1 is SGHRS and CDR2 is YFSETQ. The CDR3 runs to 15 residues. Here the CDR3 reads CASSFGGRATDTQYF. The CDR3 DNA reads as TGCGCCAGCAGCTTCGGCGGGAGGGCCACAGATACGCAGTATTTT.

The rearrangement joins TRBV18 to TRBJ2-7; 9 nucleotides line up with TRBD1. The junction had 9 bases not matched to a gene; V was cut back by 2 bases and J by 4 bases. Germline-derived CDR1 and CDR2 are KGHSH and LQKENI. The CDR3 spans 16 residues. Here the CDR3 reads CASSPSSTGGLYEQYF. In DNA form, the CDR3 reads TGTGCCAGCTCACCATCCTCGACAGGGGGGTTATACGAGCAGTACTTC.

The gene calls are TRBV7-2 and TRBJ2-2; D is possibly TRBD1 (6 bases). Germline V gene sequence: CDR1 SGHTA, CDR2 FQGNSA. V shed 5 bases and J shed 4 bases, with 8 bases lying between them. The CDR3 contains 13 residues. The CDR3 spells CASSTRGTGELFF. The CDR3 nucleotides are TGTGCCAGCAGCACCAGGGGCACCGGGGAGCTGTTTTTT.

The chain employs TRBV28 and TRBJ1-1, with a weak D call TRBD1 (6 bases). With 2 bases removed from V and 9 bases from J, the gap between germline ends came to 10 bases. The germline CDR1 and CDR2 sequences are MDHEN and SYDVKM. This CDR3 has 12 residues. CDR3 amino acids: CASSLTGAQAFF. CDR3 DNA: TGTGCCAGCAGTTTAACGGGGGCACAAGCTTTCTTT.